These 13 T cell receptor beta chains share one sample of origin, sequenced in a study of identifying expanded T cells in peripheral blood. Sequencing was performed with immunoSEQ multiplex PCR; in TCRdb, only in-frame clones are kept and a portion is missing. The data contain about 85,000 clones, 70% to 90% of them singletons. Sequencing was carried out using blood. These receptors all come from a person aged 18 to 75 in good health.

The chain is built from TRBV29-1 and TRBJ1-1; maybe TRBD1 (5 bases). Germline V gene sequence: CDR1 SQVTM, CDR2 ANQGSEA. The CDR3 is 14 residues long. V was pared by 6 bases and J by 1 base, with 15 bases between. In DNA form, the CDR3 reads TGCAGCGTCCCCTCGGGGCACCCGAACACTGAAGCTTTCTTT. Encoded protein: CSVPSGHPNTEAFF.

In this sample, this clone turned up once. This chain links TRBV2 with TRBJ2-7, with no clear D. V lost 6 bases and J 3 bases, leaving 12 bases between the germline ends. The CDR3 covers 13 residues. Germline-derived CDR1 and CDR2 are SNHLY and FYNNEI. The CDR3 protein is CASRDRAGYEQYF. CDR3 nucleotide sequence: TGTGCCAGCAGAGACCGGGCCGGCTACGAGCAGTACTTC. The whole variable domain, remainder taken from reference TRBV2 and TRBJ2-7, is EPEVTQTPSHQVTQMGQEVILRCVPISNHLYFYWYRQILGQKVEFLVSFYNNEISEKSEIFDDQFSVERPDGSNFTLKIRSTKLEDSAMYFCASRDRAGYEQYFGPGTRLTVT.

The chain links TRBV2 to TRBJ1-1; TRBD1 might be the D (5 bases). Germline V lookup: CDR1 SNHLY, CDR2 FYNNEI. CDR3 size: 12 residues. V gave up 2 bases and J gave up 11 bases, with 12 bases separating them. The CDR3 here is CASSESGTQAFF. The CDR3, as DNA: TGTGCCAGCAGTGAATCTGGGACCCAGGCTTTCTTT.

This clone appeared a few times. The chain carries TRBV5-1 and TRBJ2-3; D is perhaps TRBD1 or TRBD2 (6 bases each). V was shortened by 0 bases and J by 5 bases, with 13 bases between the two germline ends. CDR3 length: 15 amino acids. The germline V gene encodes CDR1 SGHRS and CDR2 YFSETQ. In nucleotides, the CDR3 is TGCGCCAGCAGCTTGGTTCGGGGGCATGGAGATACGCAGTATTTT. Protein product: CASSLVRGHGDTQYF.

CDR3 residues: CASSILAGGTDTQYF. CDR3 nucleotides: TGTGCCAGTAGTATCCTAGCGGGGGGCACAGATACGCAGTATTTT. The rearrangement joins TRBV19 to TRBJ2-3; TRBD2 matches at 10 bases. Germline CDR1 and CDR2: LNHDA and SQIVND (reference sequence). Unmatched junction bases numbered 1, after V lost 3 bases and J lost 1 base. This CDR3 is built from 15 residues. The full variable domain, rest sourced from reference TRBV19 and TRBJ2-3, is DGGITQSPKYLFRKEGQNVTLSCEQNLNHDAMYWYRQDPGQGLRLIYYSQIVNDFQKGDIAEGYSVSREKKESFPLTVTSAQKNPTAFYLCASSILAGGTDTQYFGPGTRLTVL.

CDR3 DNA sequence: TGTGCCAGCAGCGCGGAAAAGGGGATCCTAGCGGACGGCTACACCTTC. Translation gives CASSAEKGILADGYTF. The rearrangement uses TRBV5-4 and TRBJ1-2; tentatively, D is TRBD1 (5 bases). V lost 4 bases and J 8 bases, leaving 24 bases between the germline ends. The CDR3 contains 16 residues. Germline lookup yields CDR1 SGHNT and CDR2 YYREEE (reference sequence).

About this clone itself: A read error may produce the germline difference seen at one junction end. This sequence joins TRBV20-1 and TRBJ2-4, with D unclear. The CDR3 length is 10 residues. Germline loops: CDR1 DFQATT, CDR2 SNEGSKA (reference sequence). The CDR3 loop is CGEEKSIQYF. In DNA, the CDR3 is TGCGGTGAAGAAAAAAGCATTCAGTACTTC.

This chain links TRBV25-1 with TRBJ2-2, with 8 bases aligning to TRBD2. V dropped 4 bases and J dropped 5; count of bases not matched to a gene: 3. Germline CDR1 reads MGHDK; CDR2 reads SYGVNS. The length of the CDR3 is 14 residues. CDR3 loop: CASSGLAGTGELFF. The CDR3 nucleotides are TGTGCCAGCAGTGGGCTAGCGGGTACCGGGGAGCTGTTTTTT.

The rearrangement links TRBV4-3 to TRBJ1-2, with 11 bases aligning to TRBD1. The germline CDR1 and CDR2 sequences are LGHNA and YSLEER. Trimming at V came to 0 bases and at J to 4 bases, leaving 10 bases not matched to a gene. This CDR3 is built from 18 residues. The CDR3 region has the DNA TGCGCCAGCAGCCAAGAGCGGGGACAGGGGGAATATGGCTATGGCTACACCTTC. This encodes CASSQERGQGEYGYGYTF.

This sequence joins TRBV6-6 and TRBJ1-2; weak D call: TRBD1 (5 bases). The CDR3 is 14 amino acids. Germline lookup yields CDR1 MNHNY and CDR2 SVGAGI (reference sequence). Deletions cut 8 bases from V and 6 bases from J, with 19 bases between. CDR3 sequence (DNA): TGTGCCAGCGAGAGGGGCCAGGGCTCGAATGGCTACACCTTC. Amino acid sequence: CASERGQGSNGYTF.

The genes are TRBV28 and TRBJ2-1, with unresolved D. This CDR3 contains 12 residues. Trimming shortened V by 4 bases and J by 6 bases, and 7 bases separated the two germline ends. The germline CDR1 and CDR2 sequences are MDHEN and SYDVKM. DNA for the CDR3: TGTGCCAGCAGTTCGGCTCCCAATGAGCAGTTCTTC. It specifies CASSSAPNEQFF.

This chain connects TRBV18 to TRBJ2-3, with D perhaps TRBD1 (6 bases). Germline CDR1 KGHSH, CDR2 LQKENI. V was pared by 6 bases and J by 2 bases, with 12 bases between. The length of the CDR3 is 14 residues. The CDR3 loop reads CASSHGQITDTQYF. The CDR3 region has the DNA TGTGCCAGCTCCCACGGACAGATCACAGATACGCAGTATTTT.

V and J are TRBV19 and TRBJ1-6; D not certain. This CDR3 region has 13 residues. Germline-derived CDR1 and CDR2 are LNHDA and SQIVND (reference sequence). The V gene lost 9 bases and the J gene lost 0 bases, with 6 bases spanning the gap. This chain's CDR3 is CASRVSYNSPLHF. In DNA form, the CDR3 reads TGTGCCAGCCGGGTCTCCTATAATTCACCCCTCCACTTT. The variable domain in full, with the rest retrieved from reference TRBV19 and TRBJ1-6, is DGGITQSPKYLFRKEGQNVTLSCEQNLNHDAMYWYRQDPGQGLRLIYYSQIVNDFQKGDIAEGYSVSREKKESFPLTVTSAQKNPTAFYLCASRVSYNSPLHFGNGTRLTVT.